The 4 T cell receptor beta chains in this list originate from one sample, sequenced in a study of cytomegalovirus exposure and HLA in healthy donors. PCR was performed using 60 Vbeta and 13 Jbeta primers. The data were produced by immunoSEQ multiplex PCR, yet TCRdb's version contains in-frame clones alone and is incomplete. The sample table sets out some 120,000 clones. The sample was PBMCs. The receptors stem from a young man in good health and CMV-seronegative.

This chain uses TRBV5-6 with TRBJ2-5, with 14 nucleotides matching TRBD2. The junction had 2 bases not matched to a gene; V was cut back by 0 bases and J by 4 bases. Germline V gene lookup returns CDR1 SGHDT and CDR2 YYEEEE. The CDR3 sequence is 16 residues long. CDR3 coding DNA: TGTGCCAGCAGCTTGGGACTAGCGGGAGGGGGAGAGACCCAGTACTTC. Translation gives CASSLGLAGGGETQYF.

The chain joins TRBV28 to TRBJ1-5; TRBD1 is a possible D gene (6 bases). The CDR3 runs 13 residues. Germline CDR1 MDHEN, CDR2 SYDVKM. The CDR3 coding sequence is TGTGGTATCAGGGGCTATAGCAATCAGCCCCAGCATTTT. Protein product: CGIRGYSNQPQHF. Full variable domain (missing parts from reference TRBV28 and TRBJ1-5): DVKVTQSSRYLVKRTGEKVFLECVQDMDHENMFWYRQDPGLGLRLIYFSYDVKMKEKGDIPEGYSVSREKKERFSLILESASTNQTSMYLCGIRGYSNQPQHFGDGTRLSIL.

The CDR3 region has the DNA TGCGCCAGCAGCCCGCCGGGACTCACGGGAAACACCATATATTTT. Encoded protein: CASSPPGLTGNTIYF. The V call is TRBV5-1, the J call TRBJ1-3; maybe TRBD1 (5 bases). The CDR3 covers 15 residues. Germline CDR1 SGHRS, CDR2 YFSETQ. Trimming stripped 4 bases from V and 4 bases from J, with 15 bases between.

The J gene is TRBJ1-3, the V gene TRBV6-1; no reliable D call. Germline CDR1 is MNHNS and CDR2 is SASEGT. This CDR3 comprises 15 residues. Trimming stripped 10 bases from V and 0 bases from J, with 16 bases between. CDR3 sequence (DNA): TGTGCCACCATTCCGGGGTACCCCTCTGGAAACACCATATATTTT. The encoded protein is CATIPGYPSGNTIYF.